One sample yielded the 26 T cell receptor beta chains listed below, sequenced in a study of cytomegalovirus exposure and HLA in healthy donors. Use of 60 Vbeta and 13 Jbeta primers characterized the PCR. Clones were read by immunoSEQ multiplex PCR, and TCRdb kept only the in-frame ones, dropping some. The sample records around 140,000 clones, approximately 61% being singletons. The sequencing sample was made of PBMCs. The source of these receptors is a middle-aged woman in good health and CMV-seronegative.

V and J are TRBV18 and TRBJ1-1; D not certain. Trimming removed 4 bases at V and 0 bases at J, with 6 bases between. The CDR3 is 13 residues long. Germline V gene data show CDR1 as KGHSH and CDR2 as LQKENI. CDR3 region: CASSRGVNTEAFF. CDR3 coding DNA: TGTGCCAGCTCACGGGGAGTGAACACTGAAGCTTTCTTT.

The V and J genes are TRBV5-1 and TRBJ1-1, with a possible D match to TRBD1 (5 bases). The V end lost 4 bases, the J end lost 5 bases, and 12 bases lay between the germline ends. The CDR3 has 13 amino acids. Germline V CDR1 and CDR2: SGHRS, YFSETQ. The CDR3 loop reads CASSERGGTEAFF. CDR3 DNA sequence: TGCGCCAGCAGCGAACGGGGGGGGACTGAAGCTTTCTTT.

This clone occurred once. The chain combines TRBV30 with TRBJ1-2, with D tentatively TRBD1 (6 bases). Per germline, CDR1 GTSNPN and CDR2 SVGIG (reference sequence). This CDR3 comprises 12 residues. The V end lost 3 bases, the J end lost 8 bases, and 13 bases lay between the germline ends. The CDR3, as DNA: TGTGCCTGGAGCTATACAGGGAGCGGCTACACCTTC. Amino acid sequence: CAWSYTGSGYTF.

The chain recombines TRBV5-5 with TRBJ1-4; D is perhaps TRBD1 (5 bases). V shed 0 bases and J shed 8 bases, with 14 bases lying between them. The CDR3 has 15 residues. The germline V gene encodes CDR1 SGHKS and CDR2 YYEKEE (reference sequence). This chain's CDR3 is CASSLGGALKEKLFF. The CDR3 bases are TGTGCCAGCAGCTTGGGTGGGGCCCTCAAAGAAAAACTGTTTTTT.

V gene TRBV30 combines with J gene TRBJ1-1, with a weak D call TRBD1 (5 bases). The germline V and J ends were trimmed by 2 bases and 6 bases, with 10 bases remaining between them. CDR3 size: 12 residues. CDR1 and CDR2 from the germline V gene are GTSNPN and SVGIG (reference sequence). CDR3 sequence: CAWSRARAEAFF. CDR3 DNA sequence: TGTGCCTGGAGTCGGGCCAGGGCTGAAGCTTTCTTT.

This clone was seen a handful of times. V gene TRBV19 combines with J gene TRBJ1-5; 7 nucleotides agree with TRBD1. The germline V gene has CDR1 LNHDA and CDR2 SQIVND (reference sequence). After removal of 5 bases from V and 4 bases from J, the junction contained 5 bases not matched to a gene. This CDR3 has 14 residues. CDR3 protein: CASSPATGNQPQHF. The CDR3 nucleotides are TGTGCCAGTAGTCCGGCGACAGGGAATCAGCCCCAGCATTTT. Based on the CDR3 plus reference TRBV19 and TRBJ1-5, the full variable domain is DGGITQSPKYLFRKEGQNVTLSCEQNLNHDAMYWYRQDPGQGLRLIYYSQIVNDFQKGDIAEGYSVSREKKESFPLTVTSAQKNPTAFYLCASSPATGNQPQHFGDGTRLSIL.

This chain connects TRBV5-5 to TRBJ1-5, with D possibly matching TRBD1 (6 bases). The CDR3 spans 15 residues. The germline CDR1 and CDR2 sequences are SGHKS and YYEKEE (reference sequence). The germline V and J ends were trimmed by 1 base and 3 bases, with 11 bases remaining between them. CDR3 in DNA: TGTGCCAGCAGCTTGATGGGGGACACCAATCAGCCCCAGCATTTT. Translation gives CASSLMGDTNQPQHF.

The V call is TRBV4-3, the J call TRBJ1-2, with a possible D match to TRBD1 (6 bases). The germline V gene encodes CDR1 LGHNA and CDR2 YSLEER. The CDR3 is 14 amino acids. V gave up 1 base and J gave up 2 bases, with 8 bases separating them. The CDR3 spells CASSQGGGNYGYTF. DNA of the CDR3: TGCGCCAGCAGCCAAGGGGGGGGCAACTATGGCTACACCTTC.

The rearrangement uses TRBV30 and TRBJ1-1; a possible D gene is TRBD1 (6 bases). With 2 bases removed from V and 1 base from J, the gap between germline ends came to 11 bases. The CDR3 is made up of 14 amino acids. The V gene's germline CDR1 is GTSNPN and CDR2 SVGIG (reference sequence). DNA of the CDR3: TGTGCCTGGAGTAAATCGACAGGGAACACTGAAGCTTTCTTT. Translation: CAWSKSTGNTEAFF.

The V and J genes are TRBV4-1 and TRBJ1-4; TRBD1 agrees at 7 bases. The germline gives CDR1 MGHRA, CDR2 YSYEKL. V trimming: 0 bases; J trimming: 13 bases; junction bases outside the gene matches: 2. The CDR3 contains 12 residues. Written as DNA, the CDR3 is TGCGCCAGCAGCCAAGAATCAGGGGGACTGTTTTTT. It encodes CASSQESGGLFF.

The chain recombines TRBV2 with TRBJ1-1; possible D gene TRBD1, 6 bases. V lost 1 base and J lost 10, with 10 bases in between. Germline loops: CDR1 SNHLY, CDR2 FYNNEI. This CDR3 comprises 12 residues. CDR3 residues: CASSEGRGGAFF. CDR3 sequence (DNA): TGTGCCAGCAGTGAAGGCAGGGGTGGAGCTTTCTTT.

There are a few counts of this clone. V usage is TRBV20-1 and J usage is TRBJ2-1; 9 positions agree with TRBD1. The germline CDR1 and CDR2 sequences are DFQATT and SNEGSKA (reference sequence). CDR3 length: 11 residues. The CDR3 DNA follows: TGCAGGGCGACAGGGGGCAATGAGCAGTTCTTC. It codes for CRATGGNEQFF.

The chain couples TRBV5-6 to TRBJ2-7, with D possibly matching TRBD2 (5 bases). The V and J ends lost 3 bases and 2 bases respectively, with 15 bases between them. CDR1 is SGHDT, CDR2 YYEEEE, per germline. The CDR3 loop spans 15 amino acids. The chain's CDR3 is CASSSRVGNAYEQYF. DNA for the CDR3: TGTGCCAGCAGCTCGCGGGTCGGAAACGCCTACGAGCAGTACTTC.

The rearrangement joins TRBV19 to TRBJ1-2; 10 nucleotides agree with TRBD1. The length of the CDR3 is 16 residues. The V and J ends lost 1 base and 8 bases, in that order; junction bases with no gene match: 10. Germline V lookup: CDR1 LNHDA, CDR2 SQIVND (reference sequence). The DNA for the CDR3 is TGTGCCAGTAGTATAGCGGCGACAGGGGGCGCCTGGGGCTACACCTTC. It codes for CASSIAATGGAWGYTF.

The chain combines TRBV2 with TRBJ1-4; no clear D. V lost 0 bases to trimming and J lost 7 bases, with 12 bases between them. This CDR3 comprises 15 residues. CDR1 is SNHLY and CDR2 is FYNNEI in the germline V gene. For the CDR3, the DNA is TGTGCCAGCAGTGAAGCGCGGAGGTCAGGTGAAAAACTGTTTTTT. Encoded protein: CASSEARRSGEKLFF.

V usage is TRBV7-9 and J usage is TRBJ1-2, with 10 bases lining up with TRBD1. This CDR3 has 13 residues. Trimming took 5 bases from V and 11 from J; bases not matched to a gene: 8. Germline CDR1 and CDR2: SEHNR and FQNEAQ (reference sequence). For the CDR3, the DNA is TGTGCCAGCAGCCGAGGACAGGGGGAGGTTTACACCTTC. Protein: CASSRGQGEVYTF.

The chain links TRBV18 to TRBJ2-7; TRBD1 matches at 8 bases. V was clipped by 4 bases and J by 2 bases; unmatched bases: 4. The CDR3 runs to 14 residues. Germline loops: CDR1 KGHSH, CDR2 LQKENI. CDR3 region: CASSQQDRAYEQYF. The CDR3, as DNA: TGTGCCAGCTCACAACAGGACAGGGCCTACGAGCAGTACTTC.

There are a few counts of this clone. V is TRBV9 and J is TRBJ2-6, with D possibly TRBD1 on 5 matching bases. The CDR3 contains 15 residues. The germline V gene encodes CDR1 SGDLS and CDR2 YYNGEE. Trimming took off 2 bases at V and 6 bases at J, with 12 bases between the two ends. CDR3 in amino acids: CASSVAGLPANVLTF. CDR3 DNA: TGTGCCAGCAGCGTTGCAGGGCTCCCGGCCAACGTCCTGACTTTC.

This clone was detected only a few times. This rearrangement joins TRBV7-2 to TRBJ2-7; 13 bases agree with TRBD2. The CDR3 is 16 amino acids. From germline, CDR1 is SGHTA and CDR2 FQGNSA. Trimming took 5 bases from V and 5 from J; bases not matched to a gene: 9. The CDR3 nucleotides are TGTGCCAGCAGCAGAGGGACTAGCGGGGTTGCCCACGAGCAGTACTTC. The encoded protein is CASSRGTSGVAHEQYF.

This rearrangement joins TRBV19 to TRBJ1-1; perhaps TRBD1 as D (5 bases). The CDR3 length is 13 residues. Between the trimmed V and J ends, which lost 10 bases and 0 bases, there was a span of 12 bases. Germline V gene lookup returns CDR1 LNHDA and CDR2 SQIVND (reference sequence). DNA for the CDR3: TGTGCCACCGGTACAGGTTTGAACACTGAAGCTTTCTTT. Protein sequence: CATGTGLNTEAFF. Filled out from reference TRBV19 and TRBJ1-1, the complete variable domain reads DGGITQSPKYLFRKEGQNVTLSCEQNLNHDAMYWYRQDPGQGLRLIYYSQIVNDFQKGDIAEGYSVSREKKESFPLTVTSAQKNPTAFYLCATGTGLNTEAFFGQGTRLTVV.

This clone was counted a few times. CDR3 bases: TGTGCCAGCAGCGTAGAAGGAGGGCAGTCGACCGAGCAGTACTTC. Translated, it gives CASSVEGGQSTEQYF. The chain joins TRBV9 to TRBJ2-7; weak D call: TRBD2 (6 bases). This CDR3 has 15 amino acids. The germline V and J ends were trimmed by 0 bases and 6 bases, with 16 bases remaining between them. Germline values: CDR1 SGDLS, CDR2 YYNGEE.

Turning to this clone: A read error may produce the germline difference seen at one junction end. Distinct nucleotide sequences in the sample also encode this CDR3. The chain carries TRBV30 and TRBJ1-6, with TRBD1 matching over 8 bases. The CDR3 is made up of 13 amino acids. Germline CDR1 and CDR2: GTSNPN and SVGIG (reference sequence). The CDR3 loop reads CAWGQGGHSPLHF. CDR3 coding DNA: TGTGCCTGGGGACAGGGAGGACATTCCCCCCTCCACTTT. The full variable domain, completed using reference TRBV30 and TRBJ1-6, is SQTIHQWPATLVQPVGSPLSLECTVEGTSNPNLYWYRQAAGRGLQLLFYSVGIGQISSEVPQNLSASRPQDRQFILSSKKLLLSDSGFYLCAWGQGGHSPLHFGNGTRLTVT.

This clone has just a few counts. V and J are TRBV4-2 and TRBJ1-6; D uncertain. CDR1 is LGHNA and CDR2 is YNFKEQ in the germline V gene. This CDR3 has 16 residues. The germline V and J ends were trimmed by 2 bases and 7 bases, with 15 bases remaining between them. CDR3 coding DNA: TGTGCCAGCAGCCAACCGGAGGCAGCTAGAAATTCACCCCTCCACTTT. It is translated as CASSQPEAARNSPLHF.

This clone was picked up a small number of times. The CDR3 region has the DNA TGCAGCGCGACAGTCAACACTGAAGCTTTCTTT. Translation: CSATVNTEAFF. V gene TRBV29-1 combines with J gene TRBJ1-1; possibly TRBD1 for D (5 bases). The CDR3 sequence is 11 residues long. CDR1 is SQVTM and CDR2 is ANQGSEA in the germline V gene. V dropped 7 bases and J dropped 2 bases, with 8 bases sitting between them.

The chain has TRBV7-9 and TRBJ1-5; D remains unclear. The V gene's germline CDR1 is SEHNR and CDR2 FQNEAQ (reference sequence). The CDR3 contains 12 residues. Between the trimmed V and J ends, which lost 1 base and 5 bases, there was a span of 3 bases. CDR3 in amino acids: CASSLGDQPQHF. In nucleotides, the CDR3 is TGTGCCAGCAGCTTAGGAGATCAGCCCCAGCATTTT. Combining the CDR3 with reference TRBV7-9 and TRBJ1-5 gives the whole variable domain DTGVSQNPRHKITKRGQNVTFRCDPISEHNRLYWYRQTLGQGPEFLTYFQNEAQLEKSRLLSDRFSAERPKGSFSTLEIQRTEQGDSAMYLCASSLGDQPQHFGDGTRLSIL.

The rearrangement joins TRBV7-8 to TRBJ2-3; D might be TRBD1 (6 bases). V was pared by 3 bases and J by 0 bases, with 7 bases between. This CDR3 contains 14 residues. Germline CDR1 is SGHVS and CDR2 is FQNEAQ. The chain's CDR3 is CASSLGASTDTQYF. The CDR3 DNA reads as TGTGCCAGCAGCTTGGGGGCTAGCACAGATACGCAGTATTTT. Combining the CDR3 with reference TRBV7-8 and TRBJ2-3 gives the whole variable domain GAGVSQSPRYKVAKRGQDVALRCDPISGHVSLFWYQQALGQGPEFLTYFQNEAQLDKSGLPSDRFFAERPEGSVSTLKIQRTQQEDSAVYLCASSLGASTDTQYFGPGTRLTVL.